What follows describes a single T cell receptor (beta chain). As yet, its antigen is unknown. This specimen belongs to a study of shared clonotypes between healthy human individuals. Study in general: Three plates were used per donor for CD4 naive, three for CD4 memory, two for CD8 naive and one for CD8 memory.

This CDR3 has 15 residues. V was cut by 5 bases and J by 2 bases, with 16 bases left in between. Germline CDR1 and CDR2: LNHDA and SQIVND (reference sequence). Study results and caveats: For sorted subsets, rarefaction showed incomplete sequencing despite large depth. Four donors held roughly 5% of naive CD4 clonotypes in common.

Some clones are missing from TCRdb's copy, which holds only in-frame ones; the method was immunoSEQ multiplex PCR. This table has hundreds of thousands of clones, about 78% appearing once. The receptor was derived from a woman between 25 and 40 years old in good health. Sequences were obtained from memory CD4+ T cells sorted from blood. As to subset: CD45RA-negative fraction. The chain links TRBV19 to TRBJ2-7; D is possibly TRBD1 (5 bases). The CDR3 spells CASSPERTGAYEQYF. In nucleotides, the CDR3 is TGTGCCAGTAGTCCTGAAAGAACAGGAGCCTACGAGCAGTACTTC.